The clone carrying this TCR beta chain was picked up a small number of times. Its specificity is not known. The data are from a study of T-cell reconstitution after alpha-beta-depleted transplantation in children. Notes on the study in general: As was reported, about two months after transplant, alpha-beta T cells came from several hundred expanded graft clones. Newly produced T cells mostly provided counts and TCRbeta diversity after one year, as hyperexpanded clones declined.

J gave up 5 bases and V 1 base, and 7 bases lay outside the gene matches. The CDR3 spans 17 residues. CDR1 and CDR2 (germline): LGHDT, YNNKEL (reference sequence). Researchers prepared the TCRbeta library using unique molecular identifiers, the study reports. Each CDR3 protein is one row after TCRdb ran MiXCR on the PCR reads. The sample comprises 250,000 to 300,000 distinct CDR3 sequences, roughly a tenth of which are singletons, and less than 9% rests with the top ten. This TCR was recovered from a boy in the first two years of life with acute myeloid leukemia, due to receive a stem cell transplant. The chain has TRBV3-1 and TRBJ2-1; 11 bases match TRBD2. Sequencing was performed on PBMCs, taken before TCRalphabeta/CD19-depleted stem cell transplant. CDR3 residues: CASSQGGELAGDNEQFF. DNA for the CDR3: TGTGCCAGCAGCCAAGGCGGGGAACTAGCGGGAGACAATGAGCAGTTCTTC.